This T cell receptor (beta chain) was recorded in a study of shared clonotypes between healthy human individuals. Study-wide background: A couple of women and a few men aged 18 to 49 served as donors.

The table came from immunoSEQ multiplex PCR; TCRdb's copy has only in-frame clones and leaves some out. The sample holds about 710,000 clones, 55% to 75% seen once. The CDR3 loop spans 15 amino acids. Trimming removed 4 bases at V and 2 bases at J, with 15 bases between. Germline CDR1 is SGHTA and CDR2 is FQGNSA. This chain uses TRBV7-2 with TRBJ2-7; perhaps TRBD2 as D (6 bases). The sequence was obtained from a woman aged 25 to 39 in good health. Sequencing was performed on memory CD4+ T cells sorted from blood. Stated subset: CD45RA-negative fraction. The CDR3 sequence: CASSWGLADPYEQYF. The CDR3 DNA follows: TGTGCCAGCAGCTGGGGATTAGCGGACCCCTACGAGCAGTACTTC.